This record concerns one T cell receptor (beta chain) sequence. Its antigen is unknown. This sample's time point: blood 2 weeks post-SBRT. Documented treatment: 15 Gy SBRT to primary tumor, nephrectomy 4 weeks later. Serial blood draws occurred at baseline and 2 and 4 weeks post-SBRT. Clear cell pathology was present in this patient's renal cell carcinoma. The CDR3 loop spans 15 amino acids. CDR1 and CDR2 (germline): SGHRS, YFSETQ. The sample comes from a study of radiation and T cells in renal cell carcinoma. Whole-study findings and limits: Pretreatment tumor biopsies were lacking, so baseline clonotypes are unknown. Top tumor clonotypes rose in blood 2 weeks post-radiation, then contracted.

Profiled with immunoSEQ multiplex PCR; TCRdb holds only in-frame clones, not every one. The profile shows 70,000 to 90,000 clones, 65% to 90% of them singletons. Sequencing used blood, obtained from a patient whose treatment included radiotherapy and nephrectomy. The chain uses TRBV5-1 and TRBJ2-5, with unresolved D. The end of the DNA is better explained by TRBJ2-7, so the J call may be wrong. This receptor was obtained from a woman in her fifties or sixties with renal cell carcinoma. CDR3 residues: CASSDLRSFSYEQYF. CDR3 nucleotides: TGCGCCAGCAGCGACCTTAGATCTTTCTCCTACGAGCAGTACTTC.